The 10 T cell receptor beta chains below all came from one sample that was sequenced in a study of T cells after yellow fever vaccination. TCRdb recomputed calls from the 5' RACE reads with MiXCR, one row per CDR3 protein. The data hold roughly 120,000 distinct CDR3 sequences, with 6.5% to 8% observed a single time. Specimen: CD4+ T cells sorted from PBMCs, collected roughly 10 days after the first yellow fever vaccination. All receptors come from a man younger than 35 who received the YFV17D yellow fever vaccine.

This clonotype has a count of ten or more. The CDR3 nucleotides are TGTGCCAGCTCACCCATGGGAATTGAGGGCTACACCTTC. Amino acid sequence: CASSPMGIEGYTF. V gene TRBV18 combines with J gene TRBJ1-2, with D uncertain. The V end was cut by 3 bases, the J end by 8 bases, with 13 bases between. Per germline, CDR1 KGHSH and CDR2 LQKENI. This CDR3 spans 13 amino acids.

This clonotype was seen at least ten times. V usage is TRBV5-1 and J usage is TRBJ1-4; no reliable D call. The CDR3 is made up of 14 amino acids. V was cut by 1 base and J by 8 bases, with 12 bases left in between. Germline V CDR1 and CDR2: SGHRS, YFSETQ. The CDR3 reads CASSLKGIGEKLFF. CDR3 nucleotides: TGCGCCAGCAGCTTGAAGGGTATTGGAGAAAAACTGTTTTTT.

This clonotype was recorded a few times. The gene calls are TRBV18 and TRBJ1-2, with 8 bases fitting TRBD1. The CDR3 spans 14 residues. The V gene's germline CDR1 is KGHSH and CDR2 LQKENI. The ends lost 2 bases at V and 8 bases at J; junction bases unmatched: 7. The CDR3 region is CASSPMDRAGGYTF. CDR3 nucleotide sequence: TGTGCCAGCTCACCAATGGACAGGGCCGGCGGCTACACCTTC.

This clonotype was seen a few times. The CDR3 is CASSVVGGRTEAFF. In nucleotides, the CDR3 is TGTGCCAGCAGCGTAGTTGGGGGCCGGACTGAAGCTTTCTTT. The rearrangement joins TRBV9 to TRBJ1-1; D may be TRBD1 (6 bases). The germline V gene encodes CDR1 SGDLS and CDR2 YYNGEE. The CDR3 spans 14 residues. Trimming removed 0 bases from V and 5 bases from J, with 11 bases in between.

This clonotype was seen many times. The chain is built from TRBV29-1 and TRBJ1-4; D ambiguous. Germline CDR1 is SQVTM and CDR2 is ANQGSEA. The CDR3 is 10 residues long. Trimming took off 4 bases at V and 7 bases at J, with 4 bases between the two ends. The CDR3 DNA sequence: TGCAGCGTTGGCCTTGAAAAACTGTTTTTT. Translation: CSVGLEKLFF.

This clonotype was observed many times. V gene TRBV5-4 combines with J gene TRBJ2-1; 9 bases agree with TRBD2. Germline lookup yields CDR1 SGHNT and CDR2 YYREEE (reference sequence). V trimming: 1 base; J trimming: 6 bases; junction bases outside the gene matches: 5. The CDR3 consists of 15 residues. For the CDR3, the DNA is TGTGCCAGCAGCTTGAGGGCGGGGGGGTCCAATGAGCAGTTCTTC. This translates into CASSLRAGGSNEQFF.

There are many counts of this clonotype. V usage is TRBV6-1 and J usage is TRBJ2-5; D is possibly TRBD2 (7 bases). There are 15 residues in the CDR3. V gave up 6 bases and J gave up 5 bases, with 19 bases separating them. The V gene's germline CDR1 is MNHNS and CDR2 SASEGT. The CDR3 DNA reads TGTGCCAGCAGGATACATTCTGGGAGGGGGGAGACCCAGTACTTC. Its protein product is CASRIHSGRGETQYF.

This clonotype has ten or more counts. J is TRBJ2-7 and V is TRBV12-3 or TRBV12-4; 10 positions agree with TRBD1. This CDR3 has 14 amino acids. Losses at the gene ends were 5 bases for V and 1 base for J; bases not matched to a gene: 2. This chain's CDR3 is CASSPDRGSYEQYF. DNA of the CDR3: TGTGCCAGCAGTCCGGACAGGGGGTCCTACGAGCAGTACTTC.

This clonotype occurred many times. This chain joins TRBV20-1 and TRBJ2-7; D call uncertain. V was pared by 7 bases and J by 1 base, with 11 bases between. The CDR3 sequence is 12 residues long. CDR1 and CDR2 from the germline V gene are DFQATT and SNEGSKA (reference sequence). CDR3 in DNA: TGCAGTGTTAATTTAGGGTCCTACGAGCAGTACGTC. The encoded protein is CSVNLGSYEQYV.

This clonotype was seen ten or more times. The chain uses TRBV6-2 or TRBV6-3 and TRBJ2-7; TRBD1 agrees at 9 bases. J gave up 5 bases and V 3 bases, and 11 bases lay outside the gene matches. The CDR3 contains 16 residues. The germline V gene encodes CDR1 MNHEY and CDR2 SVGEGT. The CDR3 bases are TGTGCCAGCAGTTATTTGGAACAGGGGGCTACGGACGAGCAGTACGTC. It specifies CASSYLEQGATDEQYV.